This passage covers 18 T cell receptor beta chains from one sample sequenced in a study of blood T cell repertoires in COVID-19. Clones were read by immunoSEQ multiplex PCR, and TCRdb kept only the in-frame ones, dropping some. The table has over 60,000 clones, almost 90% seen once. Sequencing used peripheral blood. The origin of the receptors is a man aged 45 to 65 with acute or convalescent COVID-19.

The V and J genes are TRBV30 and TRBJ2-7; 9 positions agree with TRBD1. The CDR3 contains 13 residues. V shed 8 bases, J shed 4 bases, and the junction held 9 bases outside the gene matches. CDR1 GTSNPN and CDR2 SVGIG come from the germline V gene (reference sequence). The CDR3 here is CARSGTGLYEQYF. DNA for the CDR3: TGTGCCCGATCCGGGACAGGGCTTTACGAGCAGTACTTC. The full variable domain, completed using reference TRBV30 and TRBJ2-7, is SQTIHQWPATLVQPVGSPLSLECTVEGTSNPNLYWYRQAAGRGLQLLFYSVGIGQISSEVPQNLSASRPQDRQFILSSKKLLLSDSGFYLCARSGTGLYEQYFGPGTRLTVT.

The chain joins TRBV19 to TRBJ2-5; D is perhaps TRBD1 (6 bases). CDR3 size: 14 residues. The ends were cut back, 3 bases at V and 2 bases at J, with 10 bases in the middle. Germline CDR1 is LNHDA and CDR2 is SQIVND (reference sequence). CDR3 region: CASSIKGTQETQYF. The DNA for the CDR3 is TGTGCCAGTAGTATTAAGGGGACACAAGAGACCCAGTACTTC. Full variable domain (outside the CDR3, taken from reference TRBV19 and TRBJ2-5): DGGITQSPKYLFRKEGQNVTLSCEQNLNHDAMYWYRQDPGQGLRLIYYSQIVNDFQKGDIAEGYSVSREKKESFPLTVTSAQKNPTAFYLCASSIKGTQETQYFGPGTRLLVL.

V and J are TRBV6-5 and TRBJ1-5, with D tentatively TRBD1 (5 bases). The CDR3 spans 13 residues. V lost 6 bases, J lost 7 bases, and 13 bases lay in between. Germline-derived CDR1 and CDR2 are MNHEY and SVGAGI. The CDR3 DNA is TGTGCCAGCAGCTGGGGGGGAGAGCAGCCCCAGCATTTT. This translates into CASSWGGEQPQHF.

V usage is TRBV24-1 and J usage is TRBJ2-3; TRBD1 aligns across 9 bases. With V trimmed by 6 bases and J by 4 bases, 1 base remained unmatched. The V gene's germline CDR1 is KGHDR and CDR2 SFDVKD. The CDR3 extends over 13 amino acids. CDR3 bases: TGTGCCACCAGTACAGGGGGCCCAGATACGCAGTATTTT. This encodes CATSTGGPDTQYF.

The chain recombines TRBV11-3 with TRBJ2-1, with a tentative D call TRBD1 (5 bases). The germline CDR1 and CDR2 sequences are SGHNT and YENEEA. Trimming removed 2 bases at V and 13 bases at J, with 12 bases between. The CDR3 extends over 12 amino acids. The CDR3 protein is CASSLTGQEQFF. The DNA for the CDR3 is TGTGCCAGCAGCTTAACAGGCCAGGAACAGTTCTTC.

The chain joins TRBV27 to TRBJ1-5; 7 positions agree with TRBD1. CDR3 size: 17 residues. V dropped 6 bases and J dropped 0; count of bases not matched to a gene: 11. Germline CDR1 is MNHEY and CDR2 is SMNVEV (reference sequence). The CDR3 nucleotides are TGTGCCAGCAGACGAGCCGAACAGGGGTTTAGCAATCAGCCCCAGCATTTT. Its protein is CASRRAEQGFSNQPQHF.

The CDR3 protein is CASSLQSRGSGQFF. CDR3 sequence (DNA): TGTGCCAGCAGCTTACAAAGCCGTGGGTCAGGGCAGTTCTTC. The chain is built from TRBV7-2 and TRBJ2-1; D ambiguous. V lost 2 bases and J lost 12, with 17 bases in between. CDR1 and CDR2 from the germline V gene are SGHTA and FQGNSA. CDR3 length equals 14 residues.

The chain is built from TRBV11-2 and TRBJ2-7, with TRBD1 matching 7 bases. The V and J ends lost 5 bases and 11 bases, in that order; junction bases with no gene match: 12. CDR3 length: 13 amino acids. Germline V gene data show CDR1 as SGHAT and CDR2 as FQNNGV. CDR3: CASSHLGQATEYF. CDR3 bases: TGTGCCAGCAGCCACCTCGGACAGGCTACGGAGTACTTC.

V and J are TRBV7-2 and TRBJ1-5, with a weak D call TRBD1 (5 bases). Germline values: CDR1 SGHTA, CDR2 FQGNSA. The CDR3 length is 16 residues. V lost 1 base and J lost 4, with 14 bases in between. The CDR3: CASSLGSPGWNQPQHF. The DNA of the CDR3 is TGTGCCAGCAGCTTAGGGTCCCCAGGGTGGAATCAGCCCCAGCATTTT.

The CDR3 DNA is TGTGCCAGCAGTACCCAACTAGTCTTCACAGATACGCAGTATTTT. The encoded protein is CASSTQLVFTDTQYF. This sequence joins TRBV27 and TRBJ2-3, with D possibly being TRBD2 (5 bases). The V and J ends lost 5 bases and 2 bases respectively, with 14 bases between them. Germline V gives CDR1 MNHEY, CDR2 SMNVEV (reference sequence). This CDR3 spans 15 amino acids.

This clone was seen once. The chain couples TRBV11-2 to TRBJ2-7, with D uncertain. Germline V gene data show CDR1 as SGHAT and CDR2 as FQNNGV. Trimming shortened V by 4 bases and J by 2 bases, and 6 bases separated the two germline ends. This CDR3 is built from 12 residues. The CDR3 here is CASSSRAYEQYF. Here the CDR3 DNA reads TGTGCCAGCAGCTCTCGGGCCTACGAGCAGTACTTC.

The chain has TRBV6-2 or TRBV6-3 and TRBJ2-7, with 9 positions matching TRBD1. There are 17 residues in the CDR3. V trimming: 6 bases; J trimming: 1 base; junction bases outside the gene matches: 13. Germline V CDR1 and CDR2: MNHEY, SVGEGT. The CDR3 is CASSHPPGTGISYEQYF. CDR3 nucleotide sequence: TGTGCCAGCAGCCACCCCCCCGGGACAGGGATTTCCTACGAGCAGTACTTC.

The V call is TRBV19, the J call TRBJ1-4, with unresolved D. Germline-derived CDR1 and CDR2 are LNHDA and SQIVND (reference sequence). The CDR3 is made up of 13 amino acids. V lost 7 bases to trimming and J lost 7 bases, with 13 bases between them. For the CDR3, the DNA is TGTGCCAGTATGTTTCGAGGTAGTGAAAAACTGTTTTTT. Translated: CASMFRGSEKLFF.

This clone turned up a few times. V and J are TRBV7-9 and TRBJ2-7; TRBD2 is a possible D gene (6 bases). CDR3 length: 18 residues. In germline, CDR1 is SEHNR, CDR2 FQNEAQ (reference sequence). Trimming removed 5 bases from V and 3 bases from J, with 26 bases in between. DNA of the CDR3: TGTGCCAGCAGCCAAGATCGGCGCGGGGCTAGCTCAGACTACGAGCAGTACTTC. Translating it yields CASSQDRRGASSDYEQYF.

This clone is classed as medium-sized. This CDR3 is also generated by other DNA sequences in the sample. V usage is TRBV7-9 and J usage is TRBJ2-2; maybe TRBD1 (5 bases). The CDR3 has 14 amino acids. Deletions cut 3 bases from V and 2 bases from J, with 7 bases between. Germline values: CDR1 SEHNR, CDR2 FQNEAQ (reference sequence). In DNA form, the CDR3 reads TGTGCCAGCAGCTTCAGGGCCAACACCGGGGAGCTGTTTTTT. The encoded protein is CASSFRANTGELFF.

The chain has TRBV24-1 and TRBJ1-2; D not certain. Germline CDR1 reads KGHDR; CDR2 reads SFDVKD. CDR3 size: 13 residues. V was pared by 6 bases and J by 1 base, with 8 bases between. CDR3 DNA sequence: TGTGCCACCAGTAGAGGCGATAACTATGGCTACACCTTC. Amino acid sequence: CATSRGDNYGYTF.

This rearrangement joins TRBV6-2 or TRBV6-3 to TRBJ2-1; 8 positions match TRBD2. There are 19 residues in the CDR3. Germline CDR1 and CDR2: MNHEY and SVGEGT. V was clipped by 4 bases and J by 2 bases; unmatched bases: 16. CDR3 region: CASSSSEITSGRTYNEQFF. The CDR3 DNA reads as TGTGCCAGCAGTTCCTCGGAAATAACTAGCGGCCGGACCTACAATGAGCAGTTCTTC.

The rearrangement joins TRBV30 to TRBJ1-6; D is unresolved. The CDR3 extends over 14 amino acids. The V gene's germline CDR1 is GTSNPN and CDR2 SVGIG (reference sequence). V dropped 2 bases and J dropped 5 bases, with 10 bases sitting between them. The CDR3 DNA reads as TGTGCCTGGAGTCCTGACATAGATAATTCACCCCTCCACTTT. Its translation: CAWSPDIDNSPLHF.